Listed below are T cell receptor beta chains from one sample, sequenced in a study of cytomegalovirus exposure and HLA in healthy donors. Libraries were prepared by immunoSEQ multiplex PCR; TCRdb keeps only in-frame clonotypes and omits some of them. The table lists about 63,000 clones, more than 70% of them singletons. Sequencing was performed on PBMCs. The receptors shown here come from a man aged 50 or older in good health and CMV-seropositive. The CDR3 runs from the conserved cysteine through the conserved F or W. D genes are given only for firm matches. Some rows have no size entry. The others give once, few or many, or a class for an expanded clone.

V	size	D	J	length	DNA	CDR3
TRBV6-1	.	.	TRBJ2-5	13	TGTGCCAGCAGTGGATCCCAACAGACAAGATTTTACTTC	CASSGSQQTRFYF
TRBV5-4	.	.	TRBJ2-2	15	TGTGCCAGCAGCTTGGTTGGAGGTAATGCCGGGGAGCTGTTTTTT	CASSLVGGNAGELFF
TRBV29-1	.	.	TRBJ2-5	12	TGCAGCGATGGGCCAACCCAAGAGACCCAGTACTTC	CSDGPTQETQYF
TRBV11-2	.	.	TRBJ2-5	16	TGTGCCAGCAGCTTAGATCATTCAGTCTGGTCGGAGACCCAGTACTTC	CASSLDHSVWSETQYF
TRBV19	.	.	TRBJ1-2	13	TGTGCCAGTAGTTCCCTAGACAGGAGTGGCTACACCTTC	CASSSLDRSGYTF
TRBV21-1	.	.	TRBJ1-5	15	TGTGCCACCCTATGGGCCAGGGGGCCCAGTCAGCCCCAGCATTTT	CATLWARGPSQPQHF
TRBV10-1	few	TRBD1	TRBJ2-6	17	TGCGCCAGCAGTGCTGGGACAGGGGGGTCAGGGGCCAACGTCCTGACTTTC	CASSAGTGGSGANVLTF
TRBV12-5	.	.	TRBJ2-5	14	TGTGCTAGTATGGCTAGTGAGGACAAAGAGACCCAGTACTTC	CASMASEDKETQYF
TRBV5-6	.	.	TRBJ1-6	16	TGTGCCAGCAGCCCGAGAGGGGGGGGTGGGAATTCACCCCTCCACTTT	CASSPRGGGGNSPLHF
TRBV30	.	TRBD1	TRBJ2-2	15	TGTGCCTGGAGTGCCTCCGGGACAGGGGCCGGGGAGCTGTTTTTT	CAWSASGTGAGELFF
TRBV27	.	.	TRBJ2-1	15	TGTGCCAGCAGTTCACACCCGGGACTCTTAGATGAGCAGTTCTTC	CASSSHPGLLDEQFF
TRBV7-2	few	TRBD2	TRBJ2-1	15	TGTGCCAGCAGCTTAGATAGCGGGGGGGCCGGTGAGCAGTTCTTC	CASSLDSGGAGEQFF
TRBV5-1	.	TRBD1	TRBJ1-2	14	TGCGCCAGCAGCATAGACAGGGGGCAGGGTGGCTACACCTTC	CASSIDRGQGGYTF
TRBV9	.	TRBD2	TRBJ2-3	16	TGTGCCAGCAGCGTGGGACTAGCCTTACGAGCAGATACGCAGTATTTT	CASSVGLALRADTQYF
TRBV6-1	once	TRBD1	TRBJ1-1	13	TGTGCCAGCAGGATCAGGGGGGACACTGAAGCTTTCTTT	CASRIRGDTEAFF
TRBV2	.	.	TRBJ1-6	19	TGTGCCAGCAGTGAAGGTATACCCCCTCGGGGATTTTATAATTCACCCCTCCACTTT	CASSEGIPPRGFYNSPLHF
TRBV18	.	.	TRBJ2-3	14	TGTGCCACCCTTCCCGGGACTAGCACAGATACGCAGTATTTT	CATLPGTSTDTQYF
TRBV5-8	.	TRBD2	TRBJ2-1	15	TGTGCCAGCAGCTTCGGACTAGCGGGGTACAATGAGCAGTTCTTC	CASSFGLAGYNEQFF
TRBV29-1	few	TRBD2	TRBJ2-5	15	TGCAGCGTTACCGGGCTAGCGGGAGGGAAAGAGACCCAGTACTTC	CSVTGLAGGKETQYF
TRBV7-9	few	TRBD1	TRBJ1-2	15	TGTGCCAGCAGCTTACTGGGACAGGGAGGCGTTGGCTACACCTTC	CASSLLGQGGVGYTF
TRBV27	.	.	TRBJ1-2	14	TGTGCCAGCAGCTTCAGGCACGCTAACTATGGCTACACCTTC	CASSFRHANYGYTF
TRBV5-1	.	TRBD2	TRBJ2-3	20	TGCGCCAGCAGCTCAGGACTAGGCGGGGAGCGTTACCCTAGCACAGATACGCAGTATTTT	CASSSGLGGERYPSTDTQYF
TRBV7-2	.	.	TRBJ2-3	13	TGTGCCAGCAGCTTTGCCCGGACAGATACGCAGTATTTT	CASSFARTDTQYF
TRBV5-1	.	TRBD1	TRBJ2-7	13	TGCGCCAGCGGGGGGACAGGGGGTCACGAGCAGTACTTC	CASGGTGGHEQYF
TRBV27	.	.	TRBJ1-4	15	TGTGCCAGCAGTTTGTCACAGGGCACAGGAGAAAAACTGTTTTTT	CASSLSQGTGEKLFF
TRBV6-5	.	.	TRBJ2-5	12	TGTGCCAGCACTGGGGGCACGGAGACCCAGTACTTC	CASTGGTETQYF
TRBV7-9	.	.	TRBJ2-1	16	TGTGCCAGCAGCGCCATTGGGGGGGCGACCTACAATGAGCAGTTCTTC	CASSAIGGATYNEQFF
TRBV5-1	.	.	TRBJ2-3	17	TGCGCCAGCAGCCCCTCGGGGGCTAGCGGTGGGGGGGATACGCAGTATTTT	CASSPSGASGGGDTQYF
TRBV30	.	TRBD1	TRBJ2-5	15	TGTGCCTGGAGTGTCCTAACAGGGGGCTGGGAGACCCAGTACTTC	CAWSVLTGGWETQYF
TRBV4-1	.	.	TRBJ2-3	17	TGCGCCAGCAGCCAATTCTTGGAAGACATTGGCACAGATACGCAGTATTTT	CASSQFLEDIGTDTQYF
TRBV5-1	.	TRBD1	TRBJ2-7	16	TGCGCCAGCAGCTTAAGGGGACAGCAAAATTCCTACGAGCAGTACTTC	CASSLRGQQNSYEQYF
TRBV5-6	few	TRBD1	TRBJ2-7	15	TGTGCCAGCAGCTTGGACAGGGGGCTGTCCTACGAGCAGTACTTC	CASSLDRGLSYEQYF
TRBV10-3	.	TRBD1	TRBJ2-1	16	TGTGCCATCAGATCAAATACAGGGGGTACGGACAATGAGCAGTTCTTC	CAIRSNTGGTDNEQFF
TRBV6-5	few	.	TRBJ1-1	15	TGTGCCAGCAGTTACTGGAGTGATTTGAACACTGAAGCTTTCTTT	CASSYWSDLNTEAFF
TRBV19	few	TRBD2	TRBJ2-7	18	TGTGCCAGTAGTAGGGCCGGGACTAGCGGGACGAAAGTGAGCGAGCAGTACTTC	CASSRAGTSGTKVSEQYF
TRBV20-1	.	.	TRBJ2-1	10	TGCAGTGCTCCAAAGGGGGAGCAGTTCTTC	CSAPKGEQFF
TRBV6-1	.	.	TRBJ2-4	14	TGTGCCAGCAGTGAAGCGTGGGGCCCCCGCATGCCGTACTTC	CASSEAWGPRMPYF